The present T cell receptor (beta chain) was sequenced within a study of radiation and T cells in renal cell carcinoma. Time point indicated: blood 2 weeks post-SBRT. Noted treatment: 15 Gy SBRT to primary tumor, nephrectomy 4 weeks later. Blood was sampled at baseline, 2 weeks and 4 weeks after SBRT. V lost 5 bases and J 1 base, leaving 9 bases between the germline ends. The germline V gene has CDR1 GTSNPN and CDR2 SVGIG (reference sequence). The CDR3 is 13 amino acids. Profiling relied on immunoSEQ multiplex PCR, and the TCRdb table lists in-frame clones only, not all of them. The sample contains 70,000 to 80,000 clones, 80% to 90% of which appear only once.

The sample was blood, taken from a patient whose treatment included radiotherapy and nephrectomy. This clonotype was obtained from a woman aged 45-60 years with renal cell carcinoma. This chain connects TRBV30 to TRBJ1-3; TRBD1 is a possible D gene (6 bases). CDR3 nucleotide sequence: TGTGCCTGGTCTAGGGGGTCTGGAAACACCATATATTTT. This gives the protein CAWSRGSGNTIYF.